Listed below are T cell receptor beta chains from one sample, sequenced in a study of blood T cell repertoires in COVID-19. Sequenced by immunoSEQ multiplex PCR; TCRdb stores in-frame clones only, minus some. The table records over 350,000 clones, about nine tenths of them present only once. Source material: peripheral blood. The receptors were gathered from a woman aged 25 to 39 with active or convalescent COVID-19. CDR3s include the opening cysteine and the closing phenylalanine or tryptophan. Fields, in order: J gene, V gene, D gene, clone size, CDR3 DNA, CDR3 protein. D genes are given only for firm matches. A row's size may be missing; if present it is once, few, many or a size class.

j_call: TRBJ2-7
v_call: TRBV5-6
d_call: TRBD1
clone_size: .
cdr3_nt: TGTGCCAGCAGCTTGGCTGGACAGGGTTTCGGGCAGTACTTC
cdr3_aa: CASSLAGQGFGQYF

j_call: TRBJ2-7
v_call: TRBV13
d_call: .
clone_size: once
cdr3_nt: TGTGCCAGCAGCTTCGGGGGGCACCCTTACGAGCAGTACTTC
cdr3_aa: CASSFGGHPYEQYF

j_call: TRBJ2-1
v_call: TRBV6-5
d_call: .
clone_size: .
cdr3_nt: TGTGCCAGCAAACACATCGGGGATTCCCACAATGAGCAGTTCTTC
cdr3_aa: CASKHIGDSHNEQFF

j_call: TRBJ1-6
v_call: TRBV11-2
d_call: TRBD1
clone_size: .
cdr3_nt: TGTGCCAGCAGCCCTACGGACAGGGGTTTGTCACCCCTCCACTTT
cdr3_aa: CASSPTDRGLSPLHF

j_call: TRBJ2-7
v_call: TRBV12-5
d_call: TRBD2
clone_size: .
cdr3_nt: TGTGCTAGTGGCCTTGACACGGGGGGGCGTGCCTACGAGCAGTACTTC
cdr3_aa: CASGLDTGGRAYEQYF

j_call: TRBJ1-1
v_call: TRBV18
d_call: .
clone_size: .
cdr3_nt: TGTGCCAGCTCACTACAGACAGAGAACACTGAAGCTTTCTTT
cdr3_aa: CASSLQTENTEAFF

j_call: TRBJ2-7
v_call: TRBV20-1
d_call: .
clone_size: once
cdr3_nt: TGCAGTGCTAGAGATAGCTACGAGCAGTACTTC
cdr3_aa: CSARDSYEQYF

j_call: TRBJ1-1
v_call: TRBV12-3/TRBV12-4
d_call: .
clone_size: .
cdr3_nt: TGTGCCAGCAGTTCCCAGGGTTACACTGAAGCTTTCTTT
cdr3_aa: CASSSQGYTEAFF

j_call: TRBJ2-7
v_call: TRBV29-1
d_call: TRBD1
clone_size: .
cdr3_nt: TGCAGCGTTGCGGGACAGGCATTGAGCTCCTACGAGCAGTACTTC
cdr3_aa: CSVAGQALSSYEQYF

j_call: TRBJ2-1
v_call: TRBV6-5
d_call: TRBD2
clone_size: .
cdr3_nt: TGTGCCAGCAGTTATTACACTAGCGGACCCAATGAGCAGTTCTTC
cdr3_aa: CASSYYTSGPNEQFF

j_call: TRBJ1-3
v_call: TRBV15
d_call: TRBD1
clone_size: .
cdr3_nt: TGTGCCACCTTAAGCCGGGACAGGGAATTCGGAAACACCATATATTTT
cdr3_aa: CATLSRDREFGNTIYF

j_call: TRBJ2-3
v_call: TRBV6-1
d_call: .
clone_size: .
cdr3_nt: TGTGCCAGCAGTGAACCAGGGTATCAGGGAGATACGCAGTATTTT
cdr3_aa: CASSEPGYQGDTQYF

j_call: TRBJ2-1
v_call: TRBV12-5
d_call: .
clone_size: once
cdr3_nt: TGTGCTAGTGGTGCGGTCTCCTACAATGAGCAGTTCTTC
cdr3_aa: CASGAVSYNEQFF

j_call: TRBJ1-1
v_call: TRBV3-1/TRBV3-2
d_call: TRBD1
clone_size: few
cdr3_nt: TGTGCCAGCAGCCGCGGGACAGCTAACTTTGAAGCTTTCTTT
cdr3_aa: CASSRGTANFEAFF

j_call: TRBJ1-1
v_call: TRBV7-9
d_call: TRBD1
clone_size: .
cdr3_nt: TGTGCCAGCAGCCCTGGACAGGCTAACACTGAAGCTTTCTTT
cdr3_aa: CASSPGQANTEAFF

j_call: TRBJ1-2
v_call: TRBV3-1/TRBV3-2
d_call: .
clone_size: .
cdr3_nt: TGTGCCAGCAGCCAAGATCTGGGGGGGGGTGGCTACACCTTC
cdr3_aa: CASSQDLGGGGYTF

j_call: TRBJ1-1
v_call: TRBV7-7
d_call: TRBD1
clone_size: .
cdr3_nt: TGTGCCAGCTCTCGAGACAGGGACACTGAAGCTTTCTTT
cdr3_aa: CASSRDRDTEAFF

j_call: TRBJ1-2
v_call: TRBV18
d_call: TRBD1
clone_size: .
cdr3_nt: TGTGCCAGCTCACCGACAGGGGAAGCTAACTATGGCTACACCTTC
cdr3_aa: CASSPTGEANYGYTF

j_call: TRBJ1-6
v_call: TRBV6-5
d_call: .
clone_size: .
cdr3_nt: TGTGCCAGCGAGTTCGGGGAGGGGAATTCACCCCTCCACTTT
cdr3_aa: CASEFGEGNSPLHF

j_call: TRBJ1-2
v_call: TRBV14
d_call: TRBD1
clone_size: .
cdr3_nt: TGTGCCAGCAGCTTGACAGGGGGACCCTCTAACTATGGCTACACCTTC
cdr3_aa: CASSLTGGPSNYGYTF

j_call: TRBJ2-3
v_call: TRBV28
d_call: TRBD2
clone_size: .
cdr3_nt: TGTGCCAGCAGTTTATGGGGGACTAGCGTCGTCTTCATGCGAGATACGCAGTATTTT
cdr3_aa: CASSLWGTSVVFMRDTQYF

j_call: TRBJ2-5
v_call: TRBV18
d_call: TRBD1
clone_size: once
cdr3_nt: TGTGCCAGCTCCCGTCTCCTAGGACAGGGACAAGAGACCCAGTACTTC
cdr3_aa: CASSRLLGQGQETQYF

j_call: TRBJ2-7
v_call: TRBV5-1
d_call: .
clone_size: .
cdr3_nt: TGCGCCAGCAGCTTGCTAAGCGGGCAATACGGAGAGCAGTACTTC
cdr3_aa: CASSLLSGQYGEQYF

j_call: TRBJ2-3
v_call: TRBV5-1
d_call: TRBD2
clone_size: .
cdr3_nt: TGCGCCAGCAGCTCCATTGGACTAGCGGAGTTCACAGATACGCAGTATTTT
cdr3_aa: CASSSIGLAEFTDTQYF

j_call: TRBJ1-4
v_call: TRBV2
d_call: TRBD1
clone_size: .
cdr3_nt: TGTGCCAGCAGCGGACAGGGGGCCGGTGAAAAACTGTTTTTT
cdr3_aa: CASSGQGAGEKLFF

j_call: TRBJ2-7
v_call: TRBV5-6
d_call: TRBD1
clone_size: .
cdr3_nt: TGTGCCAGCAGCCCACCGGACAGGGCGGGAGAGCAGTACTTC
cdr3_aa: CASSPPDRAGEQYF

j_call: TRBJ2-3
v_call: TRBV10-3
d_call: .
clone_size: .
cdr3_nt: TGTGCCATCAGTGACGTACCCTCCGGTACGCAGTATTTT
cdr3_aa: CAISDVPSGTQYF